A selection of T cell receptor beta chains follows, all from one sample in a study of shared clonotypes between healthy human individuals. Clones were read by immunoSEQ multiplex PCR, and TCRdb kept only the in-frame ones, dropping some. The sample lists over a million clones, 95% to 97% seen once, with about 1.2% in the top ten. The sample was naive CD4+ T cells sorted from blood. All receptors derive from a man aged 30 to 39 in good health. CDR3s leave out the opening cysteine and the closing phenylalanine or tryptophan.

v_gene: TRBV6-5
CDR3aa: ASGLREETQY

v_gene: TRBV11-1
CDR3aa: ASSQILGRESTGELF

v_gene: TRBV18
CDR3aa: ASSPPSPTDTQY

v_gene: TRBV4-1
CDR3aa: ASSQETGTGYT

v_gene: TRBV6-5
CDR3aa: ASSKPTGIEAF

v_gene: TRBV5-1
CDR3aa: ASSGLAGYNEQF

v_gene: TRBV13
CDR3aa: ASSLAFGNPTNEKLF

v_gene: TRBV27
CDR3aa: ASSPQTPRSYNEQF

v_gene: TRBV5-1
CDR3aa: ASSLSLAGGPDNEQF

v_gene: TRBV27
CDR3aa: ASSHRDRPNYGYT

v_gene: TRBV11-2
CDR3aa: ASSSLRGRSTDTQY

v_gene: TRBV19
CDR3aa: ASSLPRGSSYNEQF

v_gene: TRBV14
CDR3aa: ASSQEVVTYNEQF

v_gene: TRBV18
CDR3aa: ASSPSSGGDNEQF

v_gene: TRBV11-3
CDR3aa: ASSLSPTSGRATEQF

v_gene: TRBV10-3
CDR3aa: AISESRVMNTEAF

v_gene: TRBV5-1
CDR3aa: ASSLDDGYNEQF

v_gene: TRBV10-2
CDR3aa: ASRVTSGGGREQY

v_gene: TRBV27
CDR3aa: ASSLRDRGYGYT

v_gene: TRBV7-2
CDR3aa: ASSLEAGYGNTIY

v_gene: TRBV5-1
CDR3aa: ASSLRPGLAGVVEETQY

v_gene: TRBV11-2
CDR3aa: ASSLLRLDRQY

v_gene: TRBV7-2
CDR3aa: ATQKLAAGPGELF

v_gene: TRBV2
CDR3aa: ASTRGQGPNQPQH

v_gene: TRBV5-1
CDR3aa: ASSLVAGVLYEQY

v_gene: TRBV30
CDR3aa: AWSRGGGYT

v_gene: TRBV5-4
CDR3aa: ASSPPGVAGSRGEQF

v_gene: TRBV2
CDR3aa: ASSVADAGANVLT

v_gene: TRBV4-2
CDR3aa: ASSQDVLAGGTEQF

v_gene: TRBV9
CDR3aa: ASSVGGAVGEQY

v_gene: TRBV2
CDR3aa: ASSVNRDRDLYGNQPQH

v_gene: TRBV15
CDR3aa: ATRRDLGQKREQY

v_gene: TRBV19
CDR3aa: ASSIVGGSGSDTQY

v_gene: TRBV28
CDR3aa: ATPRDRGSVYGYT